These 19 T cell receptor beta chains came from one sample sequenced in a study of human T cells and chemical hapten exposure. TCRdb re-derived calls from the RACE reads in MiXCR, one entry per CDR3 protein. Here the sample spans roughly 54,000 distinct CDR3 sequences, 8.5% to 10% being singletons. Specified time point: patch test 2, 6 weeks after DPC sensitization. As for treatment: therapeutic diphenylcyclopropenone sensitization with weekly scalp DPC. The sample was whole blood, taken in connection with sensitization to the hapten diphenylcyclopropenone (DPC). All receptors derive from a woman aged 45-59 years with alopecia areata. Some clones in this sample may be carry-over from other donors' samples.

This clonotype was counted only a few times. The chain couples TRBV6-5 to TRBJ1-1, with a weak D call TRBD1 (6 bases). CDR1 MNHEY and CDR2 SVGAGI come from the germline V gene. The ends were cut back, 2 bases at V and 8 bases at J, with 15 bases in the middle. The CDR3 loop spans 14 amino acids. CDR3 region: CASSYRTTDREAFF. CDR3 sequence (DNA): TGTGCCAGCAGTTACCGGACGACTGACAGGGAAGCTTTCTTT.

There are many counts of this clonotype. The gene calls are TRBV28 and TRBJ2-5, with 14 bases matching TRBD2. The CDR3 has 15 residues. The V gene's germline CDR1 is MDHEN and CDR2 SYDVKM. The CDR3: CAVNGLAGGQETQYF. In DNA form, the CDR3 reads TGTGCGGTCAACGGACTAGCGGGGGGACAAGAGACCCAGTACTTC.

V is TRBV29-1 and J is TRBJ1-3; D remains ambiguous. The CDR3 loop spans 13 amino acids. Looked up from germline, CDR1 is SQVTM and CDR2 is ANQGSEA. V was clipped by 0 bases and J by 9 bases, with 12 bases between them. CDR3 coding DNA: TGCAGCGTTGAAGAAGGGTATTCGTCCACCATATATTTT. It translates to CSVEEGYSSTIYF.

CDR3 region: CASSSGQLYGYTF. The CDR3 nucleotides read TGTGCCAGCAGTTCGGGACAGCTCTATGGCTACACCTTC. The chain combines TRBV28 with TRBJ1-2; 7 nucleotides line up with TRBD1. V was clipped by 4 bases and J by 4 bases; unmatched bases: 3. The CDR3 extends over 13 amino acids. Germline CDR1 reads MDHEN; CDR2 reads SYDVKM.

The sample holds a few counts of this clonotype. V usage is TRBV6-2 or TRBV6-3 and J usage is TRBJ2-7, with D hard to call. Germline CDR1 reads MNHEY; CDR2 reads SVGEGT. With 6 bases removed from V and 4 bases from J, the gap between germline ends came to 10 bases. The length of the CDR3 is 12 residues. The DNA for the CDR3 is TGTGCCAGCAGGAACCCTGGGTACGAGCAGTACTTC. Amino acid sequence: CASRNPGYEQYF.

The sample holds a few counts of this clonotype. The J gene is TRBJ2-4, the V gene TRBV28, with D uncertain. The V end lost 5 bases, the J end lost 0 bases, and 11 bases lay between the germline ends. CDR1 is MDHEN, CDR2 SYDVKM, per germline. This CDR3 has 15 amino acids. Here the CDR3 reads CASSEPYLAKNIQYF. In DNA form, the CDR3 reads TGTGCCAGCAGTGAGCCTTATCTAGCCAAAAACATTCAGTACTTC. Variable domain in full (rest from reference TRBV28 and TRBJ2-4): DVKVTQSSRYLVKRTGEKVFLECVQDMDHENMFWYRQDPGLGLRLIYFSYDVKMKEKGDIPEGYSVSREKKERFSLILESASTNQTSMYLCASSEPYLAKNIQYFGAGTRLSVL.

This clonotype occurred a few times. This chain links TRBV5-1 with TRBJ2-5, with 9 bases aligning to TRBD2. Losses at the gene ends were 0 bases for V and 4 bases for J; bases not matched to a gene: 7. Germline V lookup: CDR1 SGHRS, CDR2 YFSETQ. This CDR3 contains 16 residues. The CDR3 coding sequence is TGCGCCAGCAGCTTGGGAGCTAGCGGGATGACAGAGACCCAGTACTTC. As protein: CASSLGASGMTETQYF. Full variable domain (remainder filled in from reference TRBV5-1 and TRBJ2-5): KAGVTQTPRYLIKTRGQQVTLSCSPISGHRSVSWYQQTPGQGLQFLFEYFSETQRNKGNFPGRFSGRQFSNSRSEMNVSTLELGDSALYLCASSLGASGMTETQYFGPGTRLLVL.

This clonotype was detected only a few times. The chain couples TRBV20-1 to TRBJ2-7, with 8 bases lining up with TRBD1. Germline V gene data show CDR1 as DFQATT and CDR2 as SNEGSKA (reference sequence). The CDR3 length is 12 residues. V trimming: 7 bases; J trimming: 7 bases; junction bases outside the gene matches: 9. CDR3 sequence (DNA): TGCAGTGTATCACCAGGGGGCAGAGAGCAGTACTTC. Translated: CSVSPGGREQYF.

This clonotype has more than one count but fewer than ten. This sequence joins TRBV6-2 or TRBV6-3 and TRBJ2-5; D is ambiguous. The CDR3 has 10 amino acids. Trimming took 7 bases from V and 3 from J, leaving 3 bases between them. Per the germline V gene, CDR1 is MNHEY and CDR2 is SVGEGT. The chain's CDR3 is CASTEETQYF. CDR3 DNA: TGTGCCAGCACAGAAGAGACCCAGTACTTC.

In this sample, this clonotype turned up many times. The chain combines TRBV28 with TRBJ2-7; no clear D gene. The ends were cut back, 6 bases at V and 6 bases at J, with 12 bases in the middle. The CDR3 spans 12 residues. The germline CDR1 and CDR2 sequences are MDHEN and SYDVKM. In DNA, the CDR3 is TGTGCCAGCAGCGTAGGTTCCCTCGAGCAGTACTTC. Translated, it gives CASSVGSLEQYF.

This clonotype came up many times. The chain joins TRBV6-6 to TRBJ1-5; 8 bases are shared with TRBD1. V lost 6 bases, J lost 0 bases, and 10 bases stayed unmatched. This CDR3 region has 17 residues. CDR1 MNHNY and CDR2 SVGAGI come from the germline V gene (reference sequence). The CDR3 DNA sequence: TGTGCCAGCAGCCCGACCGGACAGGGTATTAGCAATCAGCCCCAGCATTTT. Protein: CASSPTGQGISNQPQHF.

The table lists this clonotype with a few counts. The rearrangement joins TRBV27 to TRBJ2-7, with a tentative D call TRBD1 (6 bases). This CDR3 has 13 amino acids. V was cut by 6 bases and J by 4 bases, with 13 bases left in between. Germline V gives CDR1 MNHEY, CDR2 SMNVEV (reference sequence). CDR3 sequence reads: CASSRTELYEQYF. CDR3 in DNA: TGTGCCAGCAGCCGGACAGAACTGTACGAGCAGTACTTC.

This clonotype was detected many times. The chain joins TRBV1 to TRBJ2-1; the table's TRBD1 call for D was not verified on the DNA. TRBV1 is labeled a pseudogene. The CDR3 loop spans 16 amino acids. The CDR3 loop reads CTSSQVPGPDYNEQFF. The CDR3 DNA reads TGCACCAGCAGCCAGGTACCGGGACCTGATTACAATGAGCAGTTCTTC.

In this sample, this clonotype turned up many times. The CDR3 spells CASSQGDPGTEAFF. CDR3 bases: TGTGCCAGCTCACAAGGTGACCCTGGCACTGAAGCTTTCTTT. The chain links TRBV18 to TRBJ1-1, with D hard to call. CDR1 KGHSH and CDR2 LQKENI come from the germline V gene. The CDR3 length is 14 residues. The V end was cut by 4 bases, the J end by 4 bases, with 13 bases between.

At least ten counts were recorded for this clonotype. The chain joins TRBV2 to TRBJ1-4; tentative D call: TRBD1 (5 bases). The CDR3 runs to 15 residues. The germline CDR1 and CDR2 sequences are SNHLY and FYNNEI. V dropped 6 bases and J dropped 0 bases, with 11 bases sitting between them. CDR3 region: CASRAIQATNEKLFF. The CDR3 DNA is TGTGCCAGCAGGGCGATACAGGCAACTAATGAAAAACTGTTTTTT.

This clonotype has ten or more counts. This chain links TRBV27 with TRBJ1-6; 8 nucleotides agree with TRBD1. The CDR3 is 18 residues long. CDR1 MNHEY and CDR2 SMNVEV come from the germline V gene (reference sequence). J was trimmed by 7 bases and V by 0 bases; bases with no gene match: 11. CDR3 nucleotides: TGTGCCAGCAGTTTATCAACAGGGACAGGCAAGAAAAATTCACCCCTCCACTTT. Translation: CASSLSTGTGKKNSPLHF.

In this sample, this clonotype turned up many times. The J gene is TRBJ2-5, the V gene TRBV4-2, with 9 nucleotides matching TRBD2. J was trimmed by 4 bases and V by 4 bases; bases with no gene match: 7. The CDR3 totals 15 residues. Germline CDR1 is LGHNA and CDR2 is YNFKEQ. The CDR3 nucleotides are TGTGCCAGCAGCCTCCCAGGTAGCGGGGGAGAGACCCAGTACTTC. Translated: CASSLPGSGGETQYF.

CDR3 amino acids: CASSLAGDGTDTQYF. In DNA form, the CDR3 reads TGTGCCAGCTCCTTAGCGGGAGATGGCACAGATACGCAGTATTTT. The chain links TRBV28 to TRBJ2-3, with 9 bases that match TRBD2. In germline, CDR1 is MDHEN, CDR2 SYDVKM. This CDR3 comprises 15 residues. V dropped 8 bases and J dropped 1; count of bases not matched to a gene: 7.

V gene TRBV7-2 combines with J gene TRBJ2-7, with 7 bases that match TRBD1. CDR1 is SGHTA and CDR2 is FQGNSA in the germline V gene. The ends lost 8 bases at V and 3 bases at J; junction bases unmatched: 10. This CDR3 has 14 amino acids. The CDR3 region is CASSRGRLVYEQYF. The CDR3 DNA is TGTGCCAGCTCGAGGGGGCGGTTGGTCTACGAGCAGTACTTC.